These 5 T cell receptor beta chains share one sample of origin, sequenced in a study of blood T cell repertoires in COVID-19. The table came from immunoSEQ multiplex PCR; TCRdb's copy has only in-frame clones and leaves some out. The data show over 100,000 clones, about 88% seen once. The source material was peripheral blood. The receptors here all came from a man in his forties with acute or convalescent COVID-19.

The V and J genes are TRBV30 and TRBJ1-5; no clear D gene. The CDR3 loop spans 14 amino acids. V was clipped by 0 bases and J by 6 bases, with 12 bases between them. Looked up from germline, CDR1 is GTSNPN and CDR2 is SVGIG (reference sequence). The CDR3 protein is CAWSVDLSSQPQHF. CDR3 in DNA: TGTGCCTGGAGTGTCGACTTGTCGAGTCAGCCCCAGCATTTT.

V is TRBV6-2 or TRBV6-3 and J is TRBJ1-5, with D possibly matching TRBD1 (6 bases). V lost 6 bases to trimming and J lost 7 bases, with 19 bases between them. The CDR3 is 15 amino acids. Germline CDR1 is MNHEY and CDR2 is SVGEGT. The DNA for the CDR3 is TGTGCCAGCAGCCAAAACACAGGGATAGGCCAGCCCCAGCATTTT. Its translation: CASSQNTGIGQPQHF.

J is TRBJ1-6 and V is TRBV25-1; possible D gene TRBD1, 5 bases. V was trimmed by 8 bases and J by 3 bases, leaving 8 bases between them. The germline V gene has CDR1 MGHDK and CDR2 SYGVNS. This CDR3 spans 13 amino acids. In nucleotides, the CDR3 is TGTGCCAGCGGGGCAGGCTATAATTCACCCCTCCACTTT. It yields the protein CASGAGYNSPLHF.

This rearrangement joins TRBV18 to TRBJ2-2, with TRBD1 matching over 8 bases. Germline assignment: CDR1 KGHSH and CDR2 LQKENI. The CDR3 length is 16 residues. Trimming took 3 bases from V and 4 from J; bases not matched to a gene: 7. The DNA for the CDR3 is TGTGCCAGCTCACCTGCCGGACAGGGAAGCACCGGGGAGCTGTTTTTT. Its protein is CASSPAGQGSTGELFF.

The chain recombines TRBV2 with TRBJ2-6; D ambiguous. Trimming took 5 bases from V and 8 from J, leaving 7 bases between them. The CDR3 length is 12 residues. The germline V gene encodes CDR1 SNHLY and CDR2 FYNNEI. The CDR3 region is CASSTYTNVLTF. Written as DNA, the CDR3 is TGTGCCAGCAGTACATACACCAACGTCCTGACTTTC.